The following is a T cell receptor (beta chain) sequence with its context. Every immunoSEQ plate was one replicate of a subset's evenly spread DNA. This table comes from immunoSEQ multiplex PCR, and its TCRdb copy is limited to in-frame clones, with some not included. The top ten hold over 0.12% of the sample, which has 2.5 million or so clones, 90% to 95% seen once. These data come from a study of shared clonotypes between healthy human individuals. The CDR3 covers 14 residues. Looked up from germline, CDR1 is LNHDA and CDR2 is SQIVND (reference sequence). The V and J ends lost 5 bases and 4 bases respectively, with 12 bases between them.

Input material: naive CD4+ T cells sorted from blood. The subset is: CD45RA+ positively selected. The TCR originated in a man between 18 and 35 years old in good health. The chain links TRBV19 to TRBJ1-5; TRBD1 might be the D (6 bases). The CDR3 nucleotides are TGTGCCAGTAGTGTCGGACAGCAGAATCAGCCCCAGCATTTT. This translates into CASSVGQQNQPQHF.